This T cell receptor (beta chain) was recorded in a study of T cell responses to AZD1222 COVID-19 vaccine. General study points: Spike-spanning, vaccine-associated CD4 TCRs were dominant at 160-218 and 743-854. Reports indicate that nearly half of spike-specific TCRs are directed at unmutated variant regions.

In its sample, this clone was seen a few times. Its antigen remains unidentified. Measured with immunoSEQ multiplex PCR; TCRdb has only the in-frame clones, and not every one. The sample yields about 100,000 clones, roughly 89% seen once. This sequence originates from an adult in good health. The specimen comprised peripheral blood, sampled on day 0 of AZD1222 vaccination.

CDR3 protein: CASRKPGGGTDTQYF. In nucleotides, the CDR3 is TGTGCCAGCAGAAAACCAGGGGGAGGCACAGATACGCAGTATTTT. The chain couples TRBV5-8 to TRBJ2-3, with 7 bases matching TRBD1. The germline V gene has CDR1 SGHTS and CDR2 YDEGEE. The CDR3 extends over 15 amino acids. The ends lost 5 bases at V and 1 base at J; junction bases unmatched: 7.